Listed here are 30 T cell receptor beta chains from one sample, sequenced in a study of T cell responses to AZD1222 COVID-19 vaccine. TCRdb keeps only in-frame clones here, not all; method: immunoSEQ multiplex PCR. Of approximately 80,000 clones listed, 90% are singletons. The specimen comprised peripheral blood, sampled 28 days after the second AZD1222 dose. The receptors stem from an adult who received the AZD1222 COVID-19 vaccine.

The CDR3 loop reads CASSFGRTYEQYF. The CDR3 bases are TGTGCCAGCAGCTTTGGTCGGACCTACGAGCAGTACTTC. This sequence joins TRBV5-8 and TRBJ2-7; D not certain. Trimming cost V 2 bases and J 2 bases, with 8 bases left between them. The CDR3 loop spans 13 amino acids. CDR1 is SGHTS and CDR2 is YDEGEE in the germline V gene.

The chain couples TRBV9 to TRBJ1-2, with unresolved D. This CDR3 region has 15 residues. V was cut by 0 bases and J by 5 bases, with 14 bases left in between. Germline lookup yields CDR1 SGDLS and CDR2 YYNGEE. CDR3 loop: CASSVEWAGGYGYTF. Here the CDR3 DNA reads TGTGCCAGCAGCGTAGAGTGGGCCGGTGGATATGGCTACACCTTC.

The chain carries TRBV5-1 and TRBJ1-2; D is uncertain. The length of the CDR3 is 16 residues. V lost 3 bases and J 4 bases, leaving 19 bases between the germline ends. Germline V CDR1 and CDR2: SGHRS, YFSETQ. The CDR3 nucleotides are TGCGCCAGCAGCTCGCAACCAGGAGTAGGAGGCTATGGCTACACCTTC. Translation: CASSSQPGVGGYGYTF.

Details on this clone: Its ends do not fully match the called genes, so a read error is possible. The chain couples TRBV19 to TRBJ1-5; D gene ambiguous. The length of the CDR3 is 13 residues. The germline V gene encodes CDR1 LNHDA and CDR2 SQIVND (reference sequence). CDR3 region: CASSLDTNQPQHF. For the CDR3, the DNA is TGTGCCAGTAGTCTAGACACTAATCAGCCCCAGCATTTT.

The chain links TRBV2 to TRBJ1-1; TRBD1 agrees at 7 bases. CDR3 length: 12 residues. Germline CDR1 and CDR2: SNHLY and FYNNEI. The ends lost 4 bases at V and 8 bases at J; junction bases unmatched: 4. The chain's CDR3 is CASSAPQGEAFF. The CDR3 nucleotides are TGTGCCAGCAGTGCGCCACAGGGGGAAGCTTTCTTT.

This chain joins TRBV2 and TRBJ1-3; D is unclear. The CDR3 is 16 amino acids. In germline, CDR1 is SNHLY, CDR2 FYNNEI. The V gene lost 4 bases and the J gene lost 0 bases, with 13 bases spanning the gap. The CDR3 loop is CASSVEGISSGNTIYF. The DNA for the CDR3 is TGTGCCAGCAGTGTTGAGGGTATAAGCTCTGGAAACACCATATATTTT.

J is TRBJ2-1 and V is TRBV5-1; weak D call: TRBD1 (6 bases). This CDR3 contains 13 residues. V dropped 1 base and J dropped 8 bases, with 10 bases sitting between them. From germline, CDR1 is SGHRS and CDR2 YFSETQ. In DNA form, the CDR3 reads TGCGCCAGCAGCTTGACAGGGACGGATGAGCAGTTCTTC. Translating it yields CASSLTGTDEQFF.

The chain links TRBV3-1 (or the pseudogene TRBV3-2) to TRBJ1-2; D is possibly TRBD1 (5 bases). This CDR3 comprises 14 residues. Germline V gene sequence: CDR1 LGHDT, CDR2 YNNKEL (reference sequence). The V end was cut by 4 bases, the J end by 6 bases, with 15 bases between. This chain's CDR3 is CASSRADGGNGYTF. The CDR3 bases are TGTGCCAGCAGCCGAGCCGACGGGGGGAATGGCTACACCTTC.

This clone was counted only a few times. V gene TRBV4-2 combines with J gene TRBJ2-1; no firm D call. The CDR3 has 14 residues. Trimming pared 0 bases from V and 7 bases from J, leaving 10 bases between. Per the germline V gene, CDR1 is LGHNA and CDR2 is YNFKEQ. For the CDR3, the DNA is TGTGCCAGCAGCCAAGATATGGGCCTGAATGAGCAGTTCTTC. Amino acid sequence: CASSQDMGLNEQFF.

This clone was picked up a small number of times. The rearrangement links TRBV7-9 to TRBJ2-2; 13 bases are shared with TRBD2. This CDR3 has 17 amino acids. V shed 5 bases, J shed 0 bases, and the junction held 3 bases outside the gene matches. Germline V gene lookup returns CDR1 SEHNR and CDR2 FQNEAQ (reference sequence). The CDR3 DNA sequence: TGTGCCAGCAGCCCTGGACTAGCGGGGGCGAACACCGGGGAGCTGTTTTTT. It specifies CASSPGLAGANTGELFF.

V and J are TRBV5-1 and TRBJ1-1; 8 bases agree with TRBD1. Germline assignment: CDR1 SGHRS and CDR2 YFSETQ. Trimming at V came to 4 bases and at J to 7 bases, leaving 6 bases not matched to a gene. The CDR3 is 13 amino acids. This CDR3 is CASSPPGQDEAFF. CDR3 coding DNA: TGCGCCAGCAGCCCTCCGGGACAGGATGAAGCTTTCTTT. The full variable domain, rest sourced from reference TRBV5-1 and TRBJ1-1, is KAGVTQTPRYLIKTRGQQVTLSCSPISGHRSVSWYQQTPGQGLQFLFEYFSETQRNKGNFPGRFSGRQFSNSRSEMNVSTLELGDSALYLCASSPPGQDEAFFGQGTRLTVV.

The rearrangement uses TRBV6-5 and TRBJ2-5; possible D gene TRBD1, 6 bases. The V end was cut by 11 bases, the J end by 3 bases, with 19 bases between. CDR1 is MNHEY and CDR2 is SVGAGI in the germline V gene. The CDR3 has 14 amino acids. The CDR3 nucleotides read TGTGCCGCTAAGTCTGCAGGGGTGGAAGAGACCCAGTACTTC. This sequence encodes CAAKSAGVEETQYF.

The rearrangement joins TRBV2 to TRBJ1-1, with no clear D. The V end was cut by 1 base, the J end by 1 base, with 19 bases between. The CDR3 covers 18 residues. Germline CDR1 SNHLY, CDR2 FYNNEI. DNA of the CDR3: TGTGCCAGCAGTGAAGACAAATGGACTCTAGCCGGGAACACTGAAGCTTTCTTT. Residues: CASSEDKWTLAGNTEAFF.

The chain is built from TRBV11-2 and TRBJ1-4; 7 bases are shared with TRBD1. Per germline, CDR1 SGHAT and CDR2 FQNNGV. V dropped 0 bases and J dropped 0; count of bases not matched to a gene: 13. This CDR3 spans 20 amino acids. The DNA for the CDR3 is TGTGCCAGCAGCTTAGATTGGGTTCGGACAGGCTTCGCAACTAATGAAAAACTGTTTTTT. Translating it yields CASSLDWVRTGFATNEKLFF.

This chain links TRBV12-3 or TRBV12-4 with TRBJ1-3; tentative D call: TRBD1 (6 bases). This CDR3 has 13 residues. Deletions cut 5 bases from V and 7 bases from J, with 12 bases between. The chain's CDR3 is CASSTGSRNTIYF. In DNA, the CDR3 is TGTGCCAGCAGTACAGGGTCTCGGAACACCATATATTTT.

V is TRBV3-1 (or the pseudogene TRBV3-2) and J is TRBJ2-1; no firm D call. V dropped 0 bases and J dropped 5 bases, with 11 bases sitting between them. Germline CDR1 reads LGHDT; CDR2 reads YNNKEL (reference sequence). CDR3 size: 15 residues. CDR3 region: CASSQEYAAHNEQFF. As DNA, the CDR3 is TGTGCCAGCAGCCAAGAATACGCGGCGCACAATGAGCAGTTCTTC.

The CDR3 DNA reads as TGTGCCGTCTCCCGGGCCTCTCCCTGGGAGCTGTTTTTT. Its protein is CAVSRASPWELFF. The chain links TRBV10-3 to TRBJ2-2, with D unresolved. The V and J ends lost 11 bases and 9 bases respectively, with 19 bases between them. CDR3 length: 13 residues. Germline CDR1 reads ENHRY; CDR2 reads SYGVKD.

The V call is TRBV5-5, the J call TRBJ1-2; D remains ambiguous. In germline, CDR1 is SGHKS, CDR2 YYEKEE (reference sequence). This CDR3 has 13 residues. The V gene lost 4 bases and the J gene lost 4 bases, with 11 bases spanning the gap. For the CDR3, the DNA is TGTGCCAGCAGCCCGATCTTAAGCTATGGCTACACCTTC. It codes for CASSPILSYGYTF.

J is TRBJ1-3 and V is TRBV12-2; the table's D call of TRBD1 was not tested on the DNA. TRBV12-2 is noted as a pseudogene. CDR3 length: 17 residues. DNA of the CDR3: TGTGCAAGTCGCTTAGCGATCGAGACACCCTCTGGAAACACCATATATTTT. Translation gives CASRLAIETPSGNTIYF.

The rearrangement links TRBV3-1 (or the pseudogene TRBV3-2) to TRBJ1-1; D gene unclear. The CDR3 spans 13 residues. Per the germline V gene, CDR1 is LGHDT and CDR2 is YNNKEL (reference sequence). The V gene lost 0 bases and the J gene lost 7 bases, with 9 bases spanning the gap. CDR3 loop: CASSQDQAGEAFF. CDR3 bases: TGTGCCAGCAGCCAAGATCAGGCGGGTGAAGCTTTCTTT.

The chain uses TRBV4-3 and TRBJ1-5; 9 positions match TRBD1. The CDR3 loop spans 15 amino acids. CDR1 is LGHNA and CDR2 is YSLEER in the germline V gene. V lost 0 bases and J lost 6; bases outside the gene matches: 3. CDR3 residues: CASSQDTGGPQPQHF. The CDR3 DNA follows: TGCGCCAGCAGCCAAGATACAGGGGGCCCTCAGCCCCAGCATTTT.

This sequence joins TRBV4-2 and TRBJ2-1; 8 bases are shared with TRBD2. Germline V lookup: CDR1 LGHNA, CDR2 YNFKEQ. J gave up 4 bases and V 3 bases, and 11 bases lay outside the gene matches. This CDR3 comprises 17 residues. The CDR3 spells CASSQKLLAGPYNEQFF. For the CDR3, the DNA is TGTGCCAGCAGCCAGAAACTCTTAGCGGGACCATACAATGAGCAGTTCTTC.

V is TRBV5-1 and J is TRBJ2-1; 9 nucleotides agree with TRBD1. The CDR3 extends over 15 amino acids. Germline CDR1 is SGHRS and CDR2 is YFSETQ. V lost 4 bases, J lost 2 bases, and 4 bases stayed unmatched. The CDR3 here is CASSPRQGAYNEQFF. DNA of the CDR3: TGCGCCAGCAGCCCGCGACAGGGGGCCTACAATGAGCAGTTCTTC.

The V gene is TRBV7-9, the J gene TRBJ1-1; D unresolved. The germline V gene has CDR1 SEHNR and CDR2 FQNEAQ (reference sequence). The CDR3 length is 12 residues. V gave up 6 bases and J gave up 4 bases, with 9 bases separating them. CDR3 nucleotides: TGTGCCAGCAGTTACAGTAGCACTGAAGCTTTCTTT. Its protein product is CASSYSSTEAFF.

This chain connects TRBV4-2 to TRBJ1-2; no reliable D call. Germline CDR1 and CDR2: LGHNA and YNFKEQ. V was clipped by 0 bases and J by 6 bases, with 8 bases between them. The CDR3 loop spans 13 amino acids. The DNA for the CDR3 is TGTGCCAGCAGCCAAGACCTAGGGCATGGCTACACCTTC. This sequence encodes CASSQDLGHGYTF.

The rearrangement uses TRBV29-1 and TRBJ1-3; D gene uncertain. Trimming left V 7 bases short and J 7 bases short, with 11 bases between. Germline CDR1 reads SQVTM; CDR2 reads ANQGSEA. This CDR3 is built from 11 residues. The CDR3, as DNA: TGCAGCGGCCATACCGGGAACACCATATATTTT. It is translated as CSGHTGNTIYF.

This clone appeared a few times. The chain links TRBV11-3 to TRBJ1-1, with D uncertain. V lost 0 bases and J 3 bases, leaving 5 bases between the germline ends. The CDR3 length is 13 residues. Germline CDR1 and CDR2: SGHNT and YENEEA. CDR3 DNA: TGTGCCAGCAGCTTAGATTACGACACTGAAGCTTTCTTT. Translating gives CASSLDYDTEAFF.

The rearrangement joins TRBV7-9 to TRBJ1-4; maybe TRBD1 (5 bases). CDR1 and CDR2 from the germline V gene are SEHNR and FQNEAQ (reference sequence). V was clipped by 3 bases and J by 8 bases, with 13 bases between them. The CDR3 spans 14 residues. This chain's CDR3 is CASSFPREGEKLFF. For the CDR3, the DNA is TGTGCCAGCAGCTTCCCCAGGGAGGGGGAAAAACTGTTTTTT.

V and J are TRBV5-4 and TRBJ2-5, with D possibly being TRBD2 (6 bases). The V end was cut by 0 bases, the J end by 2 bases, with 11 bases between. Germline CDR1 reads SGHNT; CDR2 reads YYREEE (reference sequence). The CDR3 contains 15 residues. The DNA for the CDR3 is TGTGCCAGCAGCTTGGGATCGGGGGTACAAGAGACCCAGTACTTC. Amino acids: CASSLGSGVQETQYF.

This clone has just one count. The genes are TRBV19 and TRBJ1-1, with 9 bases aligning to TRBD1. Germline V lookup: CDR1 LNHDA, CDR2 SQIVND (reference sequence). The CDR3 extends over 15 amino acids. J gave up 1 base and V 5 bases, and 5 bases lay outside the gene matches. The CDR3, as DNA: TGTGCCAGTAGTCCGCGGACAGGGGCGAACACTGAAGCTTTCTTT. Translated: CASSPRTGANTEAFF.